These T cell receptor beta chains were read from a single sample in a study of blood T cell repertoires in COVID-19. Measured with immunoSEQ multiplex PCR; TCRdb has only the in-frame clones, and not every one. The table includes about 250,000 clones, roughly 90% detected once. Sequencing was performed on peripheral blood. Every receptor here comes from a woman younger than 45 with acute or convalescent COVID-19. CDR3s include the opening cysteine and the closing phenylalanine or tryptophan. D genes are given only for firm matches. Some rows mark clone size as missing; the rest say once, few, many or name a class of expanded clone.

TRBJ2-3 | TRBV11-2 | TRBD2 | few | CASSLDRGLAGGTDTQYF | TGTGCCAGCAGCTTAGACAGGGGACTAGCGGGAGGCACAGATACGCAGTATTTT
TRBJ2-7 | TRBV5-1 | NA | NA | CASSSNRDSLVYEQYF | TGCGCCAGCAGCAGCAATCGGGACTCTCTTGTCTACGAGCAGTACTTC
TRBJ1-1 | TRBV6-6 | NA | NA | CASSYHSGTTEAFF | TGTGCCAGCAGTTACCACTCAGGAACCACTGAAGCTTTCTTT
TRBJ1-3 | TRBV6-2/TRBV6-3 | NA | NA | CASSYAVSRASGNTIYF | TGTGCCAGCAGTTACGCCGTCTCCAGGGCCTCTGGAAACACCATATATTTT
TRBJ1-1 | TRBV2 | TRBD1 | NA | CASSSGTANTEAFF | TGTGCCAGCAGTTCTGGGACAGCGAACACTGAAGCTTTCTTT
TRBJ2-5 | TRBV5-1 | NA | NA | CASTASVTQYF | TGCGCCAGCACCGCCTCGGTGACCCAGTACTTC
TRBJ2-1 | TRBV10-1 | TRBD2 | NA | CASSASGTHSDEQFF | TGCGCCAGCAGTGCTAGCGGGACGCATTCCGATGAGCAGTTCTTC
TRBJ2-6 | TRBV19 | TRBD2 | NA | CASSIGLAGGGSGANVLTF | TGTGCCAGTAGTATAGGACTAGCGGGAGGGGGCTCTGGGGCCAACGTCCTGACTTTC
TRBJ2-7 | TRBV10-3 | NA | NA | CAISNRVEQYF | TGTGCCATCAGCAACAGGGTCGAGCAGTACTTC
TRBJ1-5 | TRBV27 | TRBD1 | NA | CASRLGQGHNQPQHF | TGTGCCAGCAGACTCGGACAGGGCCACAATCAGCCCCAGCATTTT
TRBJ2-1 | TRBV5-1 | TRBD1 | NA | CASSLRDRNYNEQFF | TGCGCCAGCAGCTTGAGGGACAGGAACTACAATGAGCAGTTCTTC
TRBJ1-2 | TRBV11-2 | TRBD1 | NA | CASSLASAGGRYGYTF | TGTGCCAGCAGCTTAGCTTCGGCAGGGGGCCGCTATGGCTACACCTTC
TRBJ2-7 | TRBV11-2 | NA | NA | CASSPVGSGTYEQYF | TGTGCCAGCAGCCCGGTTGGTAGCGGCACCTACGAGCAGTACTTC
TRBJ2-7 | TRBV5-4 | NA | NA | CASSSGLSYEQYF | TGTGCCAGCAGCTCAGGGCTTTCCTACGAGCAGTACTTC
TRBJ2-7 | TRBV13 | TRBD2 | NA | CASSPRASGSSYEQYF | TGTGCCAGCAGCCCTCGGGCTAGCGGGAGCTCCTACGAGCAGTACTTC
TRBJ2-5 | TRBV21-1 | NA | NA | CASSKSGGHREKRDQYF | TGTGCCAGCAGCAAGAGCGGGGGCCACAGGGAAAAAAGGGACCAGTACTTC
TRBJ1-6 | TRBV10-1 | NA | NA | CASSPLGKRSSYNSPLHF | TGCGCCAGCAGTCCTCTGGGGAAGCGGAGCTCCTATAATTCACCCCTCCACTTT
TRBJ2-1 | TRBV9 | TRBD2 | NA | CASSVTGAGTSGRWVNEQFF | TGTGCCAGCAGCGTAACTGGTGCCGGGACTAGCGGGAGGTGGGTCAATGAGCAGTTCTTC
TRBJ1-5 | TRBV30 | NA | NA | CAWSGTINQPQHF | TGTGCCTGGAGTGGAACAATCAATCAGCCCCAGCATTTT
TRBJ1-1 | TRBV10-3 | NA | NA | CAISESGLGSNTEAFF | TGTGCCATCAGTGAGTCGGGACTGGGGTCCAACACTGAAGCTTTCTTT
TRBJ2-4 | TRBV7-2 | TRBD2 | NA | CASSKVPTSAQNIQYF | TGTGCCAGCAGCAAAGTCCCGACTAGCGCCCAAAACATTCAGTACTTC
TRBJ2-3 | TRBV3-1/TRBV3-2 | TRBD2 | NA | CASRRTSGSITDTQYF | TGTGCCAGCAGGAGGACTAGCGGGAGTATTACAGATACGCAGTATTTT